What follows are 21 T cell receptor beta chains derived from one specimen sequenced in a study of OX40 agonist ivuxolimab in advanced cancers. Here immunoSEQ multiplex PCR was the method, and the copy in TCRdb shows in-frame clones only, minus some. This table has around 50,000 clones, 85% appearing once. The sample consisted of CD4+ or CD8+ T cells sorted from blood, taken in a trial of the OX40 agonist ivuxolimab. The receptors were sampled from an adult with an advanced solid tumor such as melanoma, head and neck, liver or kidney cancer.

This sequence joins TRBV6-5 and TRBJ1-2; weak D call: TRBD1 (5 bases). V lost 6 bases and J 1 base, leaving 9 bases between the germline ends. This CDR3 region has 13 residues. Germline V gene sequence: CDR1 MNHEY, CDR2 SVGAGI. CDR3 DNA: TGTGCCAGCAGGGAAGACAGTAACTATGGCTACACCTTC. Translation gives CASREDSNYGYTF.

The chain links TRBV7-2 to TRBJ1-1; 10 bases align to TRBD1. This CDR3 has 15 residues. After removal of 1 base from V and 5 bases from J, the junction contained 4 bases not matched to a gene. CDR1 is SGHTA, CDR2 FQGNSA, per germline. CDR3 residues: CASSLGQGARTEAFF. In DNA form, the CDR3 reads TGTGCCAGCAGCTTAGGACAGGGGGCGAGAACTGAAGCTTTCTTT. The whole variable domain, filled in from reference TRBV7-2 and TRBJ1-1, reads GAGVSQSPSNKVTEKGKDVELRCDPISGHTALYWYRQSLGQGLEFLIYFQGNSAPDKSGLPSDRFSAERTGGSVSTLTIQRTQQEDSAVYLCASSLGQGARTEAFFGQGTRLTVV.

This chain connects TRBV4-1 to TRBJ1-1, with 9 positions matching TRBD1. V was pared by 3 bases and J by 3 bases, with 2 bases of the junction left unmatched. Germline assignment: CDR1 MGHRA and CDR2 YSYEKL. The length of the CDR3 is 14 residues. CDR3 protein: CASSQGQGYTEAFF. CDR3 coding DNA: TGCGCCAGCAGCCAGGGACAGGGTTACACTGAAGCTTTCTTT.

This chain connects TRBV13 to TRBJ2-2; D remains unclear. V lost 1 base, J lost 1 base, and 4 bases lay in between. CDR3 size: 14 residues. Germline V gene sequence: CDR1 PRHDT, CDR2 FYEKMQ (reference sequence). The CDR3 nucleotides read TGTGCCAGCAGCTTAGAGTGGAACACCGGGGAGCTGTTTTTT. Translated, it gives CASSLEWNTGELFF.

V and J are TRBV5-8 and TRBJ1-2, with 9 nucleotides matching TRBD1. The CDR3 loop spans 15 amino acids. V lost 9 bases and J lost 6; bases outside the gene matches: 15. Per germline, CDR1 SGHTS and CDR2 YDEGEE. The DNA of the CDR3 is TGTGCCACCGACGGATGGGACAGGGCAGGTGATGGCTACACCTTC. It specifies CATDGWDRAGDGYTF.

The V and J genes are TRBV9 and TRBJ2-7; TRBD1 might be the D (5 bases). The V end was cut by 4 bases, the J end by 0 bases, with 11 bases between. The germline CDR1 and CDR2 sequences are SGDLS and YYNGEE. The CDR3 totals 14 residues. The CDR3 DNA reads as TGTGCCAGCAGCCCCAGTGACAGCTCCTACGAGCAGTACGTC. This translates into CASSPSDSSYEQYV.

This chain links TRBV5-4 with TRBJ2-1; D may be TRBD1 (6 bases). Germline V lookup: CDR1 SGHNT, CDR2 YYREEE (reference sequence). This CDR3 is 17 amino acids long. The V gene lost 5 bases and the J gene lost 0 bases, with 18 bases spanning the gap. The CDR3 reads CASSLNGQWSSYNEQFF. The CDR3 coding sequence is TGTGCCAGCAGTTTAAATGGACAGTGGAGCTCCTACAATGAGCAGTTCTTC.

The J gene is TRBJ2-7, the V gene TRBV6-5, with D tentatively TRBD1 (6 bases). Germline CDR1 MNHEY, CDR2 SVGAGI. This CDR3 is built from 12 residues. V was trimmed by 2 bases and J by 6 bases, leaving 8 bases between them. Here the CDR3 DNA reads TGTGCCAGCAGTTACCTGGACAGCGAGCAGTACTTC. Amino acids: CASSYLDSEQYF.

The V and J genes are TRBV5-4 and TRBJ1-1, with 8 bases identical to TRBD1. Germline trimming cut 2 bases from V and 4 bases from J; bases unmatched to any gene: 4. The CDR3 is 14 amino acids. Looked up from germline, CDR1 is SGHNT and CDR2 is YYREEE (reference sequence). CDR3 DNA sequence: TGTGCCAGCAGCTTTCAGGGGGCTGGCACTGAAGCTTTCTTT. This translates into CASSFQGAGTEAFF. The entire variable domain, with the rest obtained from reference TRBV5-4 and TRBJ1-1, is as follows: ETGVTQSPTHLIKTRGQQVTLRCSSQSGHNTVSWYQQALGQGPQFIFQYYREEENGRGNFPPRFSGLQFPNYSSELNVNALELDDSALYLCASSFQGAGTEAFFGQGTRLTVV.

The rearrangement uses TRBV4-1 and TRBJ2-2, with 12 bases aligning to TRBD2. The trim removed 0 bases at V and 5 bases at J, leaving 4 bases unmatched. CDR3 length: 17 residues. Germline CDR1 and CDR2: MGHRA and YSYEKL. CDR3 sequence reads: CASSQDGLAGTTGELFF. CDR3 nucleotide sequence: TGCGCCAGCAGCCAAGATGGACTAGCGGGGACGACCGGGGAGCTGTTTTTT.

This clone appeared once. The chain recombines TRBV29-1 with TRBJ2-7; D is uncertain. V shed 4 bases and J shed 2 bases, with 6 bases lying between them. Germline V gives CDR1 SQVTM, CDR2 ANQGSEA. The CDR3 has 11 residues. CDR3 DNA sequence: TGCAGCGTTGGCTCCACCTACGAGCAGTACTTC. It specifies CSVGSTYEQYF.

This clone was recorded once. The chain has TRBV19 and TRBJ1-1; D is ambiguous. This CDR3 spans 11 amino acids. V gave up 11 bases and J gave up 6 bases, with 13 bases separating them. The V gene's germline CDR1 is LNHDA and CDR2 SQIVND (reference sequence). CDR3 protein: CASKGSAEAFF. In DNA, the CDR3 is TGTGCCTCTAAAGGGAGCGCTGAAGCTTTCTTT.

Remarks on this clone: Other DNA sequences within the sample encode an identical CDR3. This chain links TRBV9 with TRBJ2-3; D gene uncertain. V was trimmed by 3 bases and J by 0 bases, leaving 11 bases between them. Germline loops: CDR1 SGDLS, CDR2 YYNGEE. This CDR3 comprises 15 residues. The CDR3: CASSAPGSSTDTQYF. CDR3 sequence (DNA): TGTGCCAGCAGCGCCCCAGGTAGCAGCACAGATACGCAGTATTTT.

The chain recombines TRBV27 with TRBJ2-1, with D unclear. The V and J ends lost 2 bases and 2 bases respectively, with 7 bases between them. CDR3 size: 14 residues. The germline CDR1 and CDR2 sequences are MNHEY and SMNVEV (reference sequence). CDR3 sequence reads: CASSLPGPYNEQFF. The CDR3 bases are TGTGCCAGCAGTTTACCCGGACCCTACAATGAGCAGTTCTTC.

V gene TRBV6-6 combines with J gene TRBJ2-3; TRBD1 matches at 7 bases. The CDR3 has 14 amino acids. Germline V lookup: CDR1 MNHNY, CDR2 SVGAGI (reference sequence). V lost 2 bases to trimming and J lost 2 bases; unmatched junction nucleotides: 1. Here the CDR3 reads CASSYTGVTDTQYF. The CDR3 nucleotides are TGTGCCAGCAGTTACACAGGGGTCACAGATACGCAGTATTTT.

This clone was seen once. The chain is built from TRBV11-2 and TRBJ2-7; perhaps TRBD2 as D (6 bases). The V end was cut by 5 bases, the J end by 0 bases, with 17 bases between. This CDR3 spans 16 amino acids. The V gene's germline CDR1 is SGHAT and CDR2 FQNNGV. The CDR3 region is CASSQPRGGSSYEQYV. CDR3 nucleotides: TGTGCCAGCAGCCAACCTCGTGGGGGGTCCTCCTACGAGCAGTACGTC.

The rearrangement joins TRBV7-6 to TRBJ1-1; TRBD1 might be the D (6 bases). The germline V and J ends were trimmed by 0 bases and 3 bases, with 14 bases remaining between them. CDR3 size: 16 residues. Germline CDR1 SGHVS, CDR2 FNYEAQ. In DNA form, the CDR3 reads TGTGCCAGCAGCTTAGCGGGGGGGGCGTTGGACACTGAAGCTTTCTTT. Translated, it gives CASSLAGGALDTEAFF.

This clone was seen just once. The gene calls are TRBV4-3 and TRBJ2-6, with D perhaps TRBD1 (5 bases). The V end lost 5 bases, the J end lost 0 bases, and 17 bases lay between the germline ends. The CDR3 has 18 amino acids. The germline V gene encodes CDR1 LGHNA and CDR2 YSLEER. CDR3 amino acids: CASSDSLRQNSGANVLTF. The CDR3 nucleotides read TGCGCCAGCAGCGACTCCCTAAGACAGAACTCTGGGGCCAACGTCCTGACTTTC.

This clone came up a few times. The rearrangement joins TRBV28 to TRBJ1-1; 9 bases agree with TRBD1. The ends lost 4 bases at V and 3 bases at J; junction bases unmatched: 12. Germline V CDR1 and CDR2: MDHEN, SYDVKM. The CDR3 is 17 amino acids. The CDR3 DNA reads as TGTGCCAGCAGTTACCAGCCGGGACAGGGAATAGACACTGAAGCTTTCTTT. Its translation: CASSYQPGQGIDTEAFF.

This clone has a single count. This rearrangement joins TRBV27 to TRBJ2-1; D remains unclear. Trimming cost V 5 bases and J 7 bases, with 12 bases left between them. This CDR3 spans 13 amino acids. Germline CDR1 is MNHEY and CDR2 is SMNVEV (reference sequence). CDR3 sequence (DNA): TGTGCCAGCAGTCCCCGACGCCCGAATGAGCAGTTCTTC. Its protein is CASSPRRPNEQFF.

This clone is categorized as medium-sized. The chain combines TRBV19 with TRBJ2-7, with D perhaps given as TRBD1 or TRBD2 (6 bases each). The CDR3 contains 14 residues. Per the germline V gene, CDR1 is LNHDA and CDR2 is SQIVND (reference sequence). The ends were cut back, 7 bases at V and 3 bases at J, with 16 bases in the middle. The CDR3 protein is CASTRKGGRYEQYF. The DNA for the CDR3 is TGTGCCAGTACCCGGAAGGGGGGCCGCTACGAGCAGTACTTC.